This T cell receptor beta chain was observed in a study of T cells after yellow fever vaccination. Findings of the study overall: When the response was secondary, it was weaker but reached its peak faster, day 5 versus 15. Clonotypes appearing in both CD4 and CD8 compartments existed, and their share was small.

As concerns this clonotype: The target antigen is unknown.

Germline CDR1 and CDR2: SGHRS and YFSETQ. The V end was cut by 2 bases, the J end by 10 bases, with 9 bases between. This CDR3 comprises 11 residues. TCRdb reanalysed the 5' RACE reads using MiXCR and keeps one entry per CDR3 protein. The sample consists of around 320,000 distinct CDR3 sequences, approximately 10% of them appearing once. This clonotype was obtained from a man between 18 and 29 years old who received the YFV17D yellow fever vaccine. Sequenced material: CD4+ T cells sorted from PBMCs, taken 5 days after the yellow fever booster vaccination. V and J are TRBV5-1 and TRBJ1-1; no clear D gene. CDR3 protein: CASSFSGVAFF. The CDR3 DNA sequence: TGCGCCAGCAGCTTTTCAGGTGTAGCTTTCTTT.